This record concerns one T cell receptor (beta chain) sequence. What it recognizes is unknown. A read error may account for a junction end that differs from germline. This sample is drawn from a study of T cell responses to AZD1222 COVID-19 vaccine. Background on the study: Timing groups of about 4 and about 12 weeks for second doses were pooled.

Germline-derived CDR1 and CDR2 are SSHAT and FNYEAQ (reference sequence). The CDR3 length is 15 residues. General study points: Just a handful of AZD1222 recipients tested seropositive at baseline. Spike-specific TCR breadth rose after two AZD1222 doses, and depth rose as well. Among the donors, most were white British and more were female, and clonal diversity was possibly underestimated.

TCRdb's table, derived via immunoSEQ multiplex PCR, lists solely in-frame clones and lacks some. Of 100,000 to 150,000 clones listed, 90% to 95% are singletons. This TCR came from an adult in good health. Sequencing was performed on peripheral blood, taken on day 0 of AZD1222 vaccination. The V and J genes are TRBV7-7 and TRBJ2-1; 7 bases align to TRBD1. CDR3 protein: CASSRRQGATYEQFF. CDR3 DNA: TGTGCTAGCAGCCGGCGACAGGGAGCCACCTATGAGCAGTTCTTC.